This T cell receptor (beta chain) appears in the sequencing data of a study of T-cell reconstitution after alpha-beta-depleted transplantation in children. The CDR3 is 13 residues long. V dropped 6 bases and J dropped 1 base, with 10 bases sitting between them. Unique molecular identifiers were used to barcode this TCRbeta library. Via MiXCR, TCRdb re-called the PCR reads, giving one row per CDR3 protein. Of about 360,000 distinct CDR3 sequences listed, roughly 13% are singletons. This clonotype was seen repeatedly, ten times or more. The material was PBMCs, obtained from the stem cell graft. This sequence was found in a human donor who donated a stem cell graft to a child with Fanconi anemia. The chain couples TRBV12-3 or TRBV12-4 to TRBJ2-7; tentatively, D is TRBD1 (6 bases). This CDR3 reads CASRTTGSYEQYF. In nucleotides, the CDR3 is TGTGCCAGCAGAACAACAGGGTCCTACGAGCAGTACTTC.